This T cell receptor (beta chain) comes out of a study of human T cells and chemical hapten exposure (dated by TCRdb to the early 2020s). Study-level background: For sensitization, 2% DPC in acetone was applied to a roughly 2 cm by roughly 2 cm area of upper inner arm skin. Most of the patients in the cohort were female, and the cohort covered alopecia areata with under or over 50% scalp involvement, alopecia totalis and alopecia universalis. Patch tests used Finn chambers with 0.01% DPC on the upper back, scored after 6 days by International Contact Dermatitis Research Group standards. Libraries were combined into a pool for sequencing, and differences in TCR yield between samples came mainly from small differences in library volumes within the pool. Blood samples were taken from patients before sensitization (week 0) and then at 2, 6 and about 24 weeks after DPC sensitization. Around 30 alopecia patients provided blood for TCR sequencing at one to four time points (pre-sensitization, 2, 6 and 24 weeks). Throughout the study period of 20 to 30 weeks, patients also received therapeutic DPC doses to the scalp every week. The study tracked peripheral blood TCR repertoire changes in vivo during primary and secondary sensitization to the hapten diphenylcyclopropenone (DPC) in alopecia patients.

V was cut back by 1 base and J by 9 bases, leaving a gap of 16 bases between them. Sequences SGHDN (CDR1) and FVKESK (CDR2) are obtained from the germline V gene. Reading from cysteine to phenylalanine, the CDR3 counts 14 amino acids. Only the CDR3 part of the read is kept: 42 bases, read in frame from the first base. The paper's findings and limits, for the study overall: DPC sensitization did not change how many TCRs were above 1 in 1000 frequency, and no evidence was found of alterations in global repertoire structure. Expanded TCRs formed significantly more large CDR3 similarity clusters than pre-sensitization or healthy control sets, consistent with antigen-driven responses. After repeated subsampling, changes were observed in the strength of the expansion versus patch-test correlation and in the threshold at which the correlation became significant. A positive correlation was found between the number of PT1 expanded TCRs and patch test score, with significance reached at thresholds 8, 16 and 32 but not 4. Because all patients had alopecia, a presumed autoimmune disease, the immune response of the patients might differ from that of healthy individuals.

The library was made by RACE. These reads were obtained on a NextSeq 500. During library preparation, unique molecular identifiers were attached to individual cDNA molecules so that TCRs could be counted quantitatively and reproducibly. From each blood RNA sample, both TCR alpha and TCR beta chains were sequenced. The paper's processing steps were these. A median of approximately 100,000 TCRs per sample was observed, with a range of about 23,224 to 700,000. The Decombinator software suite was used to annotate the V, J and CDR3 of the TCR reads. For PS versus PT1 abundance plots, all samples were subsampled to the same number of TCRs (28,000). TCRs were defined as expanded if absent before sensitization and observed at least eight times at the 2-week time point. Using fastp trimming at Q25 and MiXCR clonotype assembly, TCRdb reanalyzed the public sequencing data and kept in-frame beta chains. Each CDR3 protein appears once, grouped with its most common genes and DNA. Here the V and J calls rest on TCRdb's processing, not on the authors' analysis. Across this sample there are roughly 74,000 distinct CDR3 sequences, with 25% to 40% seen only once. Over 7.5% of the sample rests with the top ten.

This clonotype has at least ten counts. Its cognate antigen has yet to be identified. No much larger clonotype is one base removed from it; base qualities were not supplied. According to the study, the label for this sample's time point signals: patch test 1, 2 weeks after DPC sensitization. What the treatment or condition label conveys for this sample: therapeutic diphenylcyclopropenone sensitization with weekly scalp DPC. At every patch-test visit, the blood draw took place before the patch test was put on. To be eligible, patients had to be aged 18 to 70, diagnosed with alopecia and judged suitable for DPC therapy, while pregnant patients were excluded. Total RNA was isolated from unfractionated whole blood collected in Tempus Blood RNA tubes.

The TCR comes from a middle-aged man with alopecia areata. Some clones in this sample may be carry-over from other donors' samples. The rearrangement joined TRBV14 to TRBJ2-7; too little of a D gene remains to name it. The sample here was whole blood, taken in connection with sensitization to the hapten diphenylcyclopropenone (DPC). The DNA sequence is TGTGCCAGCAGCCAAGTGTCTCGGCCCTGGGGGCAGTACTTC. This gives the protein CASSQVSRPWGQYF.